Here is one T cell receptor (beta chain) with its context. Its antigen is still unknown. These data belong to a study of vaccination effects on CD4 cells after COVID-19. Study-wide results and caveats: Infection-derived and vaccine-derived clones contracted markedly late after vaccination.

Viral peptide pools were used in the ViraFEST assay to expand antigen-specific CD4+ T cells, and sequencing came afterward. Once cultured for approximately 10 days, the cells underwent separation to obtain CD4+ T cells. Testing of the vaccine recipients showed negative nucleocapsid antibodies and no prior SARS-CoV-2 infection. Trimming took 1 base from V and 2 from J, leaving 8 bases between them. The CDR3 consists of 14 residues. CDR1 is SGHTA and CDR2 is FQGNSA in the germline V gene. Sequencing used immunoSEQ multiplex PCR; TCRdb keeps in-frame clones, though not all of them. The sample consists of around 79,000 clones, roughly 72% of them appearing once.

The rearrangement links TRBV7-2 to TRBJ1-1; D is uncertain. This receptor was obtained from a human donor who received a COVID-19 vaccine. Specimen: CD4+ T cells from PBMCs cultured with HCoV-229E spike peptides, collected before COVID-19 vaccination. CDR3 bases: TGTGCCAGCAGCTTAGTTCTGGGAAACACTGAAGCTTTCTTT. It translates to CASSLVLGNTEAFF.